This record looks at one T cell receptor (beta chain) sequence and its context. Antigen specificity is unknown. TCRdb reworked the 5' RACE reads into one entry per CDR3 protein, no DNA. The record lists around 470,000 distinct CDR3 sequences, of which the ten most abundant hold 1.4%. The data derive from a study of T cells expressing NK-cell markers. The overall study: Cells sorted as CD3+CD56+NKG2C+, CD3+CD56+NKG2C- and CD3+CD56-NKG2C+ T cells supplied the TCR beta repertoires. HCMV seropositivity marked most of the eight sequenced donors; one was seronegative.

Germline CDR1 SQVTM, CDR2 ANQGSEA. The CDR3 length is 17 residues. Study-wide results and caveats: Whether expanded NKG2C+ T cell clones recognized HCMV stayed uncertain. CD8+ T cells in 5 or 6 donors included dominant NKG2C+ clonotypes at roughly 1.0-7.0%.

Sequenced: blood T cells: a sorted CD56 or NKG2C T cell subset, CD4+ or CD8+ T cells, or bulk PBMC T cells (not recorded which). This receptor was identified in a woman in her fifties or sixties in good health. V gene TRBV29-1 combines with J gene TRBJ2-3; lacking DNA, the TRBD1 call made by TCRdb goes unchecked. The CDR3 is CSVALNRGQGGTDTQYF.